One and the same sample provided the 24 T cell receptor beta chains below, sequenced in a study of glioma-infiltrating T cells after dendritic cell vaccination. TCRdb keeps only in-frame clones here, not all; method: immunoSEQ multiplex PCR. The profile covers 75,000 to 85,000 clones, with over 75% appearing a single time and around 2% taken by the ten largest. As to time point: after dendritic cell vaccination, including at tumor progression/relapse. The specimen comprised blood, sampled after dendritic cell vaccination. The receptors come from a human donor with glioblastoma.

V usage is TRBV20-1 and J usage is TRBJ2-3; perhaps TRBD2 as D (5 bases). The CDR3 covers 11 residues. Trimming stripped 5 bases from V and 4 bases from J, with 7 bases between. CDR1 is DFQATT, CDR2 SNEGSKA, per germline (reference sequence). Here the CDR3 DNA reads TGCAGTGCTTGGCGGGCAGATACGCAGTATTTT. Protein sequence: CSAWRADTQYF.

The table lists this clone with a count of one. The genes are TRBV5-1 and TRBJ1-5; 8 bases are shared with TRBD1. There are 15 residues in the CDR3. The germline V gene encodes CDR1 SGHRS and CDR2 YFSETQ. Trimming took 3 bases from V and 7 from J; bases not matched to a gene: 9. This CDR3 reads CASSSTGDKGQPQHF. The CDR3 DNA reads TGCGCCAGCAGCTCGACAGGGGATAAAGGACAGCCCCAGCATTTT.

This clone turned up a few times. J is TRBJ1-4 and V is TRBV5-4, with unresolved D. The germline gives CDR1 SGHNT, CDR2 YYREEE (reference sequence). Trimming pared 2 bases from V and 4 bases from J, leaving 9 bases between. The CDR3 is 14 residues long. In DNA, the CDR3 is TGTGCCAGCAGCTTCCGGCGGGGTAATGAAAAACTGTTTTTT. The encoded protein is CASSFRRGNEKLFF. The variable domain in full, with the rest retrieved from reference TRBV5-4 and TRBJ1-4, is ETGVTQSPTHLIKTRGQQVTLRCSSQSGHNTVSWYQQALGQGPQFIFQYYREEENGRGNFPPRFSGLQFPNYSSELNVNALELDDSALYLCASSFRRGNEKLFFGSGTQLSVL.

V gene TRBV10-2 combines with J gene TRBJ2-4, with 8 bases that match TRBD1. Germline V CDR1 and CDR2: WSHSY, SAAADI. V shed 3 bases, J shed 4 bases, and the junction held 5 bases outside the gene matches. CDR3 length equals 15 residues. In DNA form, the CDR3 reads TGCGCCAGCAGTGACGGGACAGGCCCAAAAAACATTCAGTACTTC. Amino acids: CASSDGTGPKNIQYF.

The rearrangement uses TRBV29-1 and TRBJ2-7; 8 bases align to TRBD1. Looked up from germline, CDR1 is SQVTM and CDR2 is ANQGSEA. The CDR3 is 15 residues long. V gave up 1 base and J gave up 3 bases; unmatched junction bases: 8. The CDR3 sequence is CSVEGGTGGGYEQYF. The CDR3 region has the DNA TGCAGCGTTGAAGGTGGGACAGGTGGTGGCTACGAGCAGTACTTC.

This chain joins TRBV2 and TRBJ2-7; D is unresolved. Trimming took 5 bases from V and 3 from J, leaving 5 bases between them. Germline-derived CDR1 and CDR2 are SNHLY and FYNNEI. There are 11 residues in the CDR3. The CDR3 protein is CASSWHYEQYF. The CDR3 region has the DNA TGTGCCAGCAGTTGGCACTACGAGCAGTACTTC.

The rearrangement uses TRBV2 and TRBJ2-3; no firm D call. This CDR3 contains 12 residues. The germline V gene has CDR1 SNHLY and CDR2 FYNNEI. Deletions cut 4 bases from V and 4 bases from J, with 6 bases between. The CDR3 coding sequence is TGTGCCAGCAGTGTATGGCCAGATACGCAGTATTTT. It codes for CASSVWPDTQYF.

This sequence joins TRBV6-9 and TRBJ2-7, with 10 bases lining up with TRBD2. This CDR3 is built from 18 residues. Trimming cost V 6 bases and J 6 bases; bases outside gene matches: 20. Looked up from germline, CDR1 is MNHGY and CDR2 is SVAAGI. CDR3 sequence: CASRFLAGGAHRFGEQYF. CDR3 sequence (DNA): TGTGCCAGCAGGTTTTTAGCGGGAGGTGCCCATAGATTTGGCGAGCAGTACTTC.

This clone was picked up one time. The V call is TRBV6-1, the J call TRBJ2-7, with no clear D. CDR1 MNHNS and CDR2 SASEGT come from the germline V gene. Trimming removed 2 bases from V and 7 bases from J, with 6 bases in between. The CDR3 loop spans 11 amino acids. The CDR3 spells CASSETKEQYF. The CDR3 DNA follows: TGTGCCAGCAGTGAAACAAAGGAGCAGTACTTC.

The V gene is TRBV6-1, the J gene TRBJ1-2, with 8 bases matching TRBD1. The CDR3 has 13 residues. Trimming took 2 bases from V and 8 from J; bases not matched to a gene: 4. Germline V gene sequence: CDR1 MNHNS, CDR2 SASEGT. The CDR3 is CASSERQGLGYTF. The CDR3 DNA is TGTGCCAGCAGTGAAAGACAGGGGCTGGGCTACACCTTC.

The CDR3 reads CASVQGGNEKLFF. CDR3 in DNA: TGTGCCAGCGTACAGGGGGGTAATGAAAAACTGTTTTTT. The rearrangement uses TRBV6-1 and TRBJ1-4, with 8 bases lining up with TRBD1. Germline V gene lookup returns CDR1 MNHNS and CDR2 SASEGT. The CDR3 consists of 13 residues. V was clipped by 8 bases and J by 4 bases; unmatched bases: 3.

For the CDR3, the DNA is TGTGCCAGCAGCTTAGTGACAGGGAACGAGCAGTACTTC. Translated: CASSLVTGNEQYF. The chain carries TRBV7-8 and TRBJ2-5; TRBD1 matches 7 bases. The end of the DNA aligns better with TRBJ2-7, so the J call may be wrong. The germline gives CDR1 SGHVS, CDR2 FQNEAQ. The CDR3 has 13 amino acids.

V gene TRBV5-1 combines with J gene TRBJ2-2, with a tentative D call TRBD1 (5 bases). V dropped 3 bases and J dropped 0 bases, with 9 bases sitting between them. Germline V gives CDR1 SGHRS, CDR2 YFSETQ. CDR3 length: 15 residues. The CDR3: CASSSDTPNTGELFF. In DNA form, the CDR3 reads TGCGCCAGCAGCTCGGACACCCCGAACACCGGGGAGCTGTTTTTT.

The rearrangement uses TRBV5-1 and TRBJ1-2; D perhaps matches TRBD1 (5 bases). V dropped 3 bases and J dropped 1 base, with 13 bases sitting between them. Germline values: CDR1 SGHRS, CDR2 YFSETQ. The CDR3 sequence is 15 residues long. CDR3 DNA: TGCGCCAGCAGCTCGCAGGGCGGGGATAACTATGGCTACACCTTC. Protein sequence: CASSSQGGDNYGYTF. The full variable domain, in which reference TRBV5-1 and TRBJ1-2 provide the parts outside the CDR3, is KAGVTQTPRYLIKTRGQQVTLSCSPISGHRSVSWYQQTPGQGLQFLFEYFSETQRNKGNFPGRFSGRQFSNSRSEMNVSTLELGDSALYLCASSSQGGDNYGYTFGSGTRLTVV.

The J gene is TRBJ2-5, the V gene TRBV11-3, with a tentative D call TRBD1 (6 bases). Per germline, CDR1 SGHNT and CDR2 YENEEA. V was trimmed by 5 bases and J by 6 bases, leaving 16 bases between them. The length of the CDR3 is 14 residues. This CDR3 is CASSINGRGQTQYF. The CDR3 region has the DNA TGTGCCAGCAGCATAAACGGCAGGGGACAGACCCAGTACTTC.

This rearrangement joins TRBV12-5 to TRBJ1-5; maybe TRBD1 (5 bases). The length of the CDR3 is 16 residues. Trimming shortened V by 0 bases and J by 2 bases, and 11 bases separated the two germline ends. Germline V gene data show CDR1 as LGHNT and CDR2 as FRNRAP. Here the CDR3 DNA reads TGTGCTAGTGGTTTGGTATCAGGGATGGGCAATCAGCCCCAGCATTTT. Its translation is CASGLVSGMGNQPQHF.

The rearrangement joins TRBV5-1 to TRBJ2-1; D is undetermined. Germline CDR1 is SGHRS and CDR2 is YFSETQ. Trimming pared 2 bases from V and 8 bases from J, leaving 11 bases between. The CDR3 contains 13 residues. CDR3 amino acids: CASSFDLRDEQFF. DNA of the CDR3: TGCGCCAGCAGCTTTGATCTACGGGATGAGCAGTTCTTC.

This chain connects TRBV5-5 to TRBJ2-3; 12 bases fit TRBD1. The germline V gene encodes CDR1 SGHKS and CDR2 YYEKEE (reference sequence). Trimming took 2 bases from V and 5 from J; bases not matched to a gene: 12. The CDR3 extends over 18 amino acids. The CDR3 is CASSFFGTGGRVEDTQYF. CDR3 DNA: TGTGCCAGCAGCTTCTTTGGGACAGGGGGCCGTGTTGAAGATACGCAGTATTTT.

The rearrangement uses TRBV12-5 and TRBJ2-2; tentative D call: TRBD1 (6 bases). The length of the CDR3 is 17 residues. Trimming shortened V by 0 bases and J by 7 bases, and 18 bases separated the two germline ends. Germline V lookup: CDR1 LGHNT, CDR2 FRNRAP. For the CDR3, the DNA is TGTGCTAGTGGTTTGGTTCCGCGGACAGACATGGGCGGGGAGCTGTTTTTT. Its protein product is CASGLVPRTDMGGELFF.

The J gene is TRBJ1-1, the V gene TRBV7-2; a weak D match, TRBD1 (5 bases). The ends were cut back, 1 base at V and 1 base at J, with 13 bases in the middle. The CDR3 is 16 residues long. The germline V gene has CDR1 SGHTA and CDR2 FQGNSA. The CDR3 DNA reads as TGTGCCAGCAGCTTAGTGGCCAGGGCTAAGAACACTGAAGCTTTCTTT. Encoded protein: CASSLVARAKNTEAFF.

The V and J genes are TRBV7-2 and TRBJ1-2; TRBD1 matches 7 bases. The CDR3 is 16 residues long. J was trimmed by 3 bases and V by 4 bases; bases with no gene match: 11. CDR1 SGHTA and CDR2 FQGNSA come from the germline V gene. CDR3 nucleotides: TGTGCCAGCAGCTCCTTCTCCGGGACAGCCGACTATGGCTACACCTTC. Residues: CASSSFSGTADYGYTF.

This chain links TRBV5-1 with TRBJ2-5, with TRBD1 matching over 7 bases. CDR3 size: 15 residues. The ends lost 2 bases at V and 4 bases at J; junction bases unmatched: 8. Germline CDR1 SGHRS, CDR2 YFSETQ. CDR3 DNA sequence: TGCGCCAGCAGCTTATCAGACAGGGAGCTAGAGACCCAGTACTTC. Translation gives CASSLSDRELETQYF.

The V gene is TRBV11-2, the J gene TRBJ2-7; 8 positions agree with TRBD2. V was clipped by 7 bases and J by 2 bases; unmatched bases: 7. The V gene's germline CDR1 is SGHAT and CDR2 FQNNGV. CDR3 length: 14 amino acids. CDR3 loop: CASIQSGGAYEQYF. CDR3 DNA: TGTGCCAGCATCCAATCGGGAGGGGCCTACGAGCAGTACTTC.

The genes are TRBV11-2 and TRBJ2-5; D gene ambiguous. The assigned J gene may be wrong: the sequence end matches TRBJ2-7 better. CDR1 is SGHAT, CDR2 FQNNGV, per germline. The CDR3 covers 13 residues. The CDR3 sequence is CASFGRESYEQYF. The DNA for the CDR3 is TGTGCCAGTTTTGGTCGAGAATCGTACGAGCAGTACTTC.